These T cell receptor beta chains were read from a single sample in a study of CD8+ T cells in alopecia areata. Method: immunoSEQ multiplex PCR; TCRdb's copy keeps in-frame clones and lacks some. The table shows tens of thousands of clones, with approximately 70% occurring only once. The starting material was CD8+ T cells sorted from blood, obtained at week 24, from a patient treated with tofacitinib. These receptors all come from a human donor with alopecia areata. CDR3s include the opening cysteine and the closing phenylalanine or tryptophan. D genes are given only for firm matches. Some rows mark clone size as missing; the rest say once, few, many or name a class of expanded clone.

d_gene	abundance	j_gene	v_gene	CDR3nt	CDR3aa
TRBD2	-	TRBJ2-5	TRBV27	TGTGCCAGCAGTTTAGGGGCGGGAGGGAGAGAGACCCAGTACTTC	CASSLGAGGRETQYF
TRBD2	-	TRBJ2-1	TRBV25-1	TGTGCCAGCAGAATGAGCGGGAGTCTGGATGAGCAGTTCTTC	CASRMSGSLDEQFF
-	-	TRBJ1-2	TRBV19	TGTGCCAGTAGTATAGGACGTCTCTATGGCTACACCTTC	CASSIGRLYGYTF
-	-	TRBJ2-7	TRBV27	TGTGCCAGCACCCACCTTGGTCCGACTGCCCCCCTATACGAGCAGTACTTC	CASTHLGPTAPLYEQYF
-	few	TRBJ2-7	TRBV10-3	TGTGCCATCAGTGAGTCGTGGCGGGACCCTCGCGAGCAGTACTTC	CAISESWRDPREQYF
TRBD2	-	TRBJ2-7	TRBV14	TGTGCCAGCAGCCAGGAGACTAGCGGGTACTCCTACGAGCAGTACTTC	CASSQETSGYSYEQYF
-	-	TRBJ1-5	TRBV9	TGTGCCAGCAGCGTAGGAGGACAGAGCAATCAGCCCCAGCATTTT	CASSVGGQSNQPQHF
-	-	TRBJ2-5	TRBV28	TGTGCCAGCAGTTCGAGGACAGAGCAAGAGACCCAGTACTTC	CASSSRTEQETQYF
-	-	TRBJ2-7	TRBV4-1	TGCGCCAGCAGCCAAGCCATCTACTACGAGCAGTACTTC	CASSQAIYYEQYF
-	once	TRBJ2-7	TRBV9	TGTGCCAGCAGCGTAGGAGCAGGATTCTACGAGCAGTACTTC	CASSVGAGFYEQYF
-	-	TRBJ2-7	TRBV7-8	TGTGCCAGCAGCTTGGACTACTCCTACGAGCAGTACTTC	CASSLDYSYEQYF
-	-	TRBJ2-1	TRBV4-1	TGCGCCAGCAGCCAAGATGAGGGGGACACCTACAATGAGCAGTTCTTC	CASSQDEGDTYNEQFF
-	-	TRBJ2-1	TRBV14	TGTGCCAGCAGCGATCTTCGACTAGACCACAATGAGCAGTTCTTC	CASSDLRLDHNEQFF
-	-	TRBJ2-3	TRBV7-2	TGTGCCAGCAGCTTTCAACGCAGTCTCCCCACAGATACGCAGTATTTT	CASSFQRSLPTDTQYF
-	-	TRBJ2-7	TRBV29-1	TGCAGCGTTGGTCAGGGATTCAGCGAGCAGTACTTC	CSVGQGFSEQYF
-	few	TRBJ2-5	TRBV29-1	TGCAGCGTGCCGGCGGGGTACCAAGAGACCCAGTACTTC	CSVPAGYQETQYF
TRBD2	-	TRBJ2-3	TRBV2	TGTGCCAGCCCTACTAGCGGAGGCACAGATACGCAGTATTTT	CASPTSGGTDTQYF
-	-	TRBJ2-2	TRBV6-5	TGTGCCAGCGCGAACCGCACCGGGGAGCTGTTTTTT	CASANRTGELFF
TRBD1	few	TRBJ2-3	TRBV7-9	TGTGCCAGCAGCTCCACTGACAGGGAGACAGATACGCAGTATTTT	CASSSTDRETDTQYF
-	-	TRBJ2-7	TRBV18	TGTGCCAGCTCACCCGACTTTGTCTACGAGCAGTACTTC	CASSPDFVYEQYF
-	many	TRBJ2-1	TRBV6-4	TGTGCCAGCAGTTCCGACGACCACAATGAGCAGTTCTTC	CASSSDDHNEQFF
TRBD2	-	TRBJ2-5	TRBV5-4	TGTGCCAGCAGCTTGGCCCCTAGCGGGACCGTCCAAGAGACCCAGTACTTC	CASSLAPSGTVQETQYF
-	-	TRBJ1-1	TRBV7-9	TGTGCCAGCAGCTTAGATCCGAACACTGAAGCTTTCTTT	CASSLDPNTEAFF
-	few	TRBJ2-3	TRBV5-1	TGCGCCAGCCGCGAAACCCAGGACTCCTCCGCGGATACGCAGTATTTT	CASRETQDSSADTQYF
-	once	TRBJ1-2	TRBV29-1	TGCAGCGTTGGAGGGGCTCAGAACTATGGCTACACCTTC	CSVGGAQNYGYTF
-	-	TRBJ2-4	TRBV28	TGTGCCAGCAGTCCCACGGGCCAGGGAAACATTCAGTACTTC	CASSPTGQGNIQYF
TRBD1	-	TRBJ1-5	TRBV7-9	TGTGCCAGCAGCTTAGGACAGGGCGGCCAGCCCCAGCATTTT	CASSLGQGGQPQHF
-	-	TRBJ1-5	TRBV4-1	TGCGCCAGCAGCCAAATACCGGGCAATCAGCCCCAGCATTTT	CASSQIPGNQPQHF
TRBD1	-	TRBJ2-7	TRBV13	TGTGCCAGCAGCGAGGGGGACAGGTACTTCGAGCAGTACTTC	CASSEGDRYFEQYF
TRBD1	-	TRBJ2-7	TRBV27	TGTGCCAGCTCATTGGACAGGGCCCGTTCCGAGCAGTACTTC	CASSLDRARSEQYF
-	-	TRBJ2-3	TRBV30	TGTGCCTGGAGTGTACTGGAGGCCGTCACAGATACGCAGTATTTT	CAWSVLEAVTDTQYF
TRBD1	once	TRBJ1-1	TRBV4-3	TGCGCCAGCAGCCAAGACAGGGGGGACTATAACACTGAAGCTTTCTTT	CASSQDRGDYNTEAFF
-	-	TRBJ1-1	TRBV7-9	TGTGCCAGCAGCTTAGAGCAGGGAGGGGGCACTGAAGCTTTCTTT	CASSLEQGGGTEAFF
TRBD1	many	TRBJ1-6	TRBV10-3	TGTGCCATCAGTGTACAGGGGGCCGATAATTCACCCCTCCACTTT	CAISVQGADNSPLHF
-	-	TRBJ1-2	TRBV30	TGTGCCTGGAGTTTAGCGGACAGCGGCCCGGGCTACACCTTC	CAWSLADSGPGYTF
-	-	TRBJ2-6	TRBV27	TGTGCCAGCACCTACTCCGGGCTGGCTGGGGCCAACGTCCTGACTTTC	CASTYSGLAGANVLTF
-	-	TRBJ1-5	TRBV27	TGTGCCAGCAGTCCAACAGGTCAGCCCCAGCATTTT	CASSPTGQPQHF
TRBD1	few	TRBJ2-2	TRBV4-1	TGCGCCAGCAGACAAACTACCGGGACAGGATACACCGGGGAGCTGTTTTTT	CASRQTTGTGYTGELFF
-	-	TRBJ2-1	TRBV30	TGTGCCTGGAACAGCGAGCCCTACAATGAGCAGTTCTTC	CAWNSEPYNEQFF
-	-	TRBJ2-5	TRBV25-1	TGTGCCAGCAGTGGGAAGGGGTGGCCGTCGGAGACCCAGTACTTC	CASSGKGWPSETQYF
-	few	TRBJ2-5	TRBV4-1	TGCGCCAGCAGCCAAGAAAACGGAGGAACTAAGCAAGAGACCCAGTACTTC	CASSQENGGTKQETQYF
TRBD2	-	TRBJ2-1	TRBV27	TGTGCCAGCACCAGAGTGGCTAGCGGGGCCGATGAGCAGTTCTTC	CASTRVASGADEQFF
TRBD2	few	TRBJ2-7	TRBV18	TGTGCCAGCTCACCATCCCCTAGCGGGATTCACTACGAGCAGTACTTC	CASSPSPSGIHYEQYF
-	-	TRBJ2-6	TRBV2	TGTGCCAGCAGGCCCAGGGTCTCCGGGGCCAACGTCCTGACTTTC	CASRPRVSGANVLTF
-	-	TRBJ2-5	TRBV12-2	TGTGCAAGTCGTTCGGGACGGATACAAGAGACCCAGTACTTC	CASRSGRIQETQYF
-	few	TRBJ2-7	TRBV28	TGTGCCAGCAGGCTATTAGGAGGGGCCAGCTCCGAGCAGTACTTC	CASRLLGGASSEQYF
TRBD1	-	TRBJ2-7	TRBV9	TGTGCCAGCAGCGCGTCCCGGGACAGGGGATCCTACGAGCAGTACTTC	CASSASRDRGSYEQYF
TRBD1	-	TRBJ1-2	TRBV4-1	TGCGCCAGCAGCCAAGTCGTGACAGGGGACTATGGCTACACCTTC	CASSQVVTGDYGYTF
-	-	TRBJ2-3	TRBV6-5	TGTGCCAGCAGTTACTCGAGCACAGATACGCAGTATTTT	CASSYSSTDTQYF
-	-	TRBJ2-7	TRBV18	TGTGCCAGCTCACCAGCAGGCACCTACGAGCAGTACTTC	CASSPAGTYEQYF